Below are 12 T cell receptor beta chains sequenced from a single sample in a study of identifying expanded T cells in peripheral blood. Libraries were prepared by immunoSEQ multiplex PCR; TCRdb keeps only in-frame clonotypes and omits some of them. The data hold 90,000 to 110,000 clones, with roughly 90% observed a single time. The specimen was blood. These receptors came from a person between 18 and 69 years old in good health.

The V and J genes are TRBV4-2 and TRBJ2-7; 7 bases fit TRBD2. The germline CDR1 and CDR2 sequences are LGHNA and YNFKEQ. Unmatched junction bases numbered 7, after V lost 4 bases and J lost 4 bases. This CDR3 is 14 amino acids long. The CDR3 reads CASSPDGGGYEQYF. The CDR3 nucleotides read TGTGCCAGCAGCCCCGACGGGGGAGGGTACGAGCAGTACTTC.

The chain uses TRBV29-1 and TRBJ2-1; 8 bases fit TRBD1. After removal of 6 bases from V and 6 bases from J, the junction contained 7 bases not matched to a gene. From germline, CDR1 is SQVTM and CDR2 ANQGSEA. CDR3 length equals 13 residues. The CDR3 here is CSVQGALFNEQFF. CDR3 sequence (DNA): TGCAGCGTCCAGGGGGCGTTATTCAATGAGCAGTTCTTC.

The CDR3 coding sequence is TGTGCCAGCAGGGGAGCCGCTTTTAATGAAAAACTGTTTTTT. Amino acids: CASRGAAFNEKLFF. The gene calls are TRBV28 and TRBJ1-4; D unresolved. There are 14 residues in the CDR3. Trimming stripped 6 bases from V and 4 bases from J, with 12 bases between. Germline V CDR1 and CDR2: MDHEN, SYDVKM. The entire variable domain, with the rest obtained from reference TRBV28 and TRBJ1-4, is as follows: DVKVTQSSRYLVKRTGEKVFLECVQDMDHENMFWYRQDPGLGLRLIYFSYDVKMKEKGDIPEGYSVSREKKERFSLILESASTNQTSMYLCASRGAAFNEKLFFGSGTQLSVL.

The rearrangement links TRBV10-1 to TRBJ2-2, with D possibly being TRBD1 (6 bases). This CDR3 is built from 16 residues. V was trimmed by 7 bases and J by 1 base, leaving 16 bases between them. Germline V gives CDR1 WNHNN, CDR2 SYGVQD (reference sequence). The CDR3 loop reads CASTEGGRGNTGELFF. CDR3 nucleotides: TGCGCCAGCACCGAAGGTGGCAGGGGGAACACCGGGGAGCTGTTTTTT.

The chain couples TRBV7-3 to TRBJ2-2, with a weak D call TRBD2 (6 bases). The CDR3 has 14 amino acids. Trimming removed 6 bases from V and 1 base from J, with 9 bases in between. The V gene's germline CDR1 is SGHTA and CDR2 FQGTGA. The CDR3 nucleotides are TGTGCCAGCAGACTAGCAGAGAACACCGGGGAGCTGTTTTTT. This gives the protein CASRLAENTGELFF.

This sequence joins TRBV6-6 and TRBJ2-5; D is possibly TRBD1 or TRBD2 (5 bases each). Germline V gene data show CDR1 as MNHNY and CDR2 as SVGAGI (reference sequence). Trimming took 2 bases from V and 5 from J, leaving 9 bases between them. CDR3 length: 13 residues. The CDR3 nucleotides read TGTGCCAGCAGTTACGCTAGGGACGAGACCCAGTACTTC. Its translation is CASSYARDETQYF.

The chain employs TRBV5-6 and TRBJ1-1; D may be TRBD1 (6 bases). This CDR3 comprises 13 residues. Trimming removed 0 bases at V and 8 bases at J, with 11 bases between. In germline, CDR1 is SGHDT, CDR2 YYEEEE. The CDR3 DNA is TGTGCCAGCAGCTTGGTTGCAGGGGAAGAAGCTTTCTTT. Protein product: CASSLVAGEEAFF.

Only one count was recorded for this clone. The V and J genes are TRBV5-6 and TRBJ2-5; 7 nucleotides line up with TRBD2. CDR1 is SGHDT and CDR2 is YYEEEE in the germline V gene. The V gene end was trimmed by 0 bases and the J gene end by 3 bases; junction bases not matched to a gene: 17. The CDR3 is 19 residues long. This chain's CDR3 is CASSLEAGLREGREETQYF. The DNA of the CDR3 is TGTGCCAGCAGCTTGGAAGCGGGTCTGAGGGAGGGACGGGAAGAGACCCAGTACTTC.

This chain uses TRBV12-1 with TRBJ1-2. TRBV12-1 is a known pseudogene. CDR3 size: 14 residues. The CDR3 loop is CASSSPGGKDGYTF. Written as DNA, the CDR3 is TGTGCCAGCAGCTCCCCCGGAGGAAAGGATGGCTACACCTTC.

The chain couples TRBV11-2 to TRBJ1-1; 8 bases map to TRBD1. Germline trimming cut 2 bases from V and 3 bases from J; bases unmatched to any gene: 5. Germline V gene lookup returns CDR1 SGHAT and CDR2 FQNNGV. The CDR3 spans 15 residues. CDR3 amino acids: CASSLLPTGDTEAFF. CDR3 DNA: TGTGCCAGCAGCTTACTACCGACAGGGGACACTGAAGCTTTCTTT.

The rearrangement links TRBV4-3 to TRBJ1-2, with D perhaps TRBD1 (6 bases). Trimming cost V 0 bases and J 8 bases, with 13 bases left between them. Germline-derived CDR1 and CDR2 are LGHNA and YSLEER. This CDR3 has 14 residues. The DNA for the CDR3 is TGCGCCAGCAGCCAAGAAACGGGGGGCTTAGGCTACACCTTC. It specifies CASSQETGGLGYTF.

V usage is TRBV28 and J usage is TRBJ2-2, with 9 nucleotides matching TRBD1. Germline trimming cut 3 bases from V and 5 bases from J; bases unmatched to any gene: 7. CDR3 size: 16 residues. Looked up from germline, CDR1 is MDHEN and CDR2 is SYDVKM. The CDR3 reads CASSFGTGGWTGELFF. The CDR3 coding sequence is TGTGCCAGCAGTTTCGGCACAGGGGGCTGGACCGGGGAGCTGTTTTTT.